Listed here is a single T cell receptor beta chain. The antigen remains undetermined. Trimming removed 3 bases from V and 2 bases from J, with 8 bases in between. CDR3 size: 15 residues. Germline lookup yields CDR1 SGHTA and CDR2 FQGNSA. Sequencing was performed with immunoSEQ multiplex PCR; in TCRdb, only in-frame clones are kept and a portion is missing. The sample has over 110,000 clones, roughly 90% seen once. This sample stems from a study of T cell responses to AZD1222 COVID-19 vaccine. General observations from the study: A rise in Spike-specific TCR breadth and depth followed two AZD1222 doses. The donors showed a predominance of white British ancestry and of females, with possible underestimation of clonal diversity. Per reports, nearly half of all spike-specific TCRs target regions that are unmutated in variants. Only five to seven individuals given AZD1222 were seropositive at baseline.

The TCR originated in an adult who received the AZD1222 COVID-19 vaccine. The material was peripheral blood, obtained 28 days after the second AZD1222 dose. The rearrangement joins TRBV7-2 to TRBJ1-6; D is ambiguous. In nucleotides, the CDR3 is TGTGCCAGCAGCTTGGTACAAACCTATAATTCACCCCTCCACTTT. Residues: CASSLVQTYNSPLHF.